The 3 T cell receptor beta chains below all came from one sample that was sequenced in a study of OX40 agonist ivuxolimab in advanced cancers. The table came from immunoSEQ multiplex PCR; TCRdb's copy has only in-frame clones and leaves some out. Among tens of thousands of clones, 90% to 95% were seen once, and the ten largest hold approximately 0.3%. Here the sequenced sample was CD4+ or CD8+ T cells sorted from blood, taken in a trial of the OX40 agonist ivuxolimab. These receptors were obtained from an adult with an advanced solid tumor such as melanoma, head and neck, liver or kidney cancer.

The V call is TRBV20-1, the J call TRBJ2-7; TRBD1 matches at 10 bases. The ends lost 7 bases at V and 3 bases at J; junction bases unmatched: 0. The CDR3 covers 11 residues. Germline-derived CDR1 and CDR2 are DFQATT and SNEGSKA (reference sequence). The chain's CDR3 is CSGTGGYEQYF. CDR3 nucleotide sequence: TGCAGTGGGACAGGGGGCTACGAGCAGTACTTC.

The chain is built from TRBV7-3 and TRBJ2-2; 10 nucleotides line up with TRBD1. The V segment lost 5 bases and the J segment 6 bases; nucleotides outside the gene matches: 12. The CDR3 sequence is 17 residues long. CDR1 and CDR2 from the germline V gene are SGHTA and FQGTGA. The CDR3 nucleotides are TGTGCCAGCAGCGCAAGGGCCGGGACAGGGGCGGCCGGGGAGCTGTTTTTT. Its protein is CASSARAGTGAAGELFF.

Only a few counts were recorded for this clone. This sequence joins TRBV5-1 and TRBJ2-1; D is unclear. CDR1 and CDR2 (germline): SGHRS, YFSETQ. This CDR3 comprises 16 residues. Trimming stripped 0 bases from V and 0 bases from J, with 10 bases between. The CDR3 sequence: CASSLVVTPSYNEQFF. In DNA form, the CDR3 reads TGCGCCAGCAGCTTGGTTGTGACCCCCTCCTACAATGAGCAGTTCTTC.